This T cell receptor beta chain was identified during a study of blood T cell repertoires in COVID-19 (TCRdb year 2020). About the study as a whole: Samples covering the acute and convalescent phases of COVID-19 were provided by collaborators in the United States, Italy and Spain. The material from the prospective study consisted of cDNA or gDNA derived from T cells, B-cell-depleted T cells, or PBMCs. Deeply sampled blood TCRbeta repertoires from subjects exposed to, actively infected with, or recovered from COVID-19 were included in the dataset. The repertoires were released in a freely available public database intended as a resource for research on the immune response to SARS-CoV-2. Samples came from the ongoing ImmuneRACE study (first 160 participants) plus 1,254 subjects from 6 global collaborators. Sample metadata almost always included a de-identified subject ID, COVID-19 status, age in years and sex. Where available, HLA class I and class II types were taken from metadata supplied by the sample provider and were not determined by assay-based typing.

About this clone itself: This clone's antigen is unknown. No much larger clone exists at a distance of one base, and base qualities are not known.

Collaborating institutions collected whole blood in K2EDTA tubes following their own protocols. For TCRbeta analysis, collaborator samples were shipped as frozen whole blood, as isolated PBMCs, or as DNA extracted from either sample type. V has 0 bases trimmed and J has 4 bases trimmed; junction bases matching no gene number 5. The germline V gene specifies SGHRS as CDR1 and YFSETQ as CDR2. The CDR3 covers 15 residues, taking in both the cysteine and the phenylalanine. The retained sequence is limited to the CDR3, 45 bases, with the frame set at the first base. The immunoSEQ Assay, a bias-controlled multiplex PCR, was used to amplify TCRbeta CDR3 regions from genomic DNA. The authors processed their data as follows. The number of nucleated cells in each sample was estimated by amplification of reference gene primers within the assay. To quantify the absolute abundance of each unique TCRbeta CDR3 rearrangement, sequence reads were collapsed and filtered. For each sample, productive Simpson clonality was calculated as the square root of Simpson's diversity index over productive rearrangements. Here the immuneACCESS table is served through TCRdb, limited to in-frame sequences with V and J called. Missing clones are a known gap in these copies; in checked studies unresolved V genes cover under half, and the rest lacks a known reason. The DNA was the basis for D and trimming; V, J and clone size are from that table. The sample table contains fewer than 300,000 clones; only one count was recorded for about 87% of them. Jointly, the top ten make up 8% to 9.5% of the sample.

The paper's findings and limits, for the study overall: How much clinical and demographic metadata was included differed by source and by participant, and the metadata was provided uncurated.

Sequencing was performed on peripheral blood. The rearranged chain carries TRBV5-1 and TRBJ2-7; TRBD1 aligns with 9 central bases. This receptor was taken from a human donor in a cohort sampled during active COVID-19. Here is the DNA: TGCGCCAGCAGCTTGGGGGACAGGGCGTATTACGAGCAGTACTTC. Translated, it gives CASSLGDRAYYEQYF.